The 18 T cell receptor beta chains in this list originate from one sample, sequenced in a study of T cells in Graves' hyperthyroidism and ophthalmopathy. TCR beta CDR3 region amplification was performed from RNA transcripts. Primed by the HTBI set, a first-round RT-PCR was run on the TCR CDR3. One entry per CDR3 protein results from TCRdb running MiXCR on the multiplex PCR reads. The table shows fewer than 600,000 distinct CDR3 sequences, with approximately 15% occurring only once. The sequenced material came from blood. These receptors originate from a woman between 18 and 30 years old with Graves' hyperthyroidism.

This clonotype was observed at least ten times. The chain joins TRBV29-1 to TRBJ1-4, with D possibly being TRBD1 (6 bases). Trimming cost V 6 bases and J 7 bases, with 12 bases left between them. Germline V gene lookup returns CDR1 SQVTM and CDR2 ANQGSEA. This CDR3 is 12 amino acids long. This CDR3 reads CSVGQSGEKLFF. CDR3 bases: TGCAGCGTCGGACAGTCGGGTGAAAAACTGTTTTTT.

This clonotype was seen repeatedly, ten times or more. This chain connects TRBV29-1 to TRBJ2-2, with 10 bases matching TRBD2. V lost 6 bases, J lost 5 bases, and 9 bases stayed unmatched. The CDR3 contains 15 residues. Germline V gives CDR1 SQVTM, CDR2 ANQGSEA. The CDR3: CSVVPGLARTGELFF. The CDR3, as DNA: TGCAGCGTAGTACCGGGACTAGCGAGAACCGGGGAGCTGTTTTTT.

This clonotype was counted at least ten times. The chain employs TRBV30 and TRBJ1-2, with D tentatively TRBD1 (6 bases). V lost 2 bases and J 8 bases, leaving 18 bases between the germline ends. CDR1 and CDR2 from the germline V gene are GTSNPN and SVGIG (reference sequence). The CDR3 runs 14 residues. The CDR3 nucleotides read TGTGCCTGGAGTAAACTCCGGGGGCAAAGGGGCTACACCTTC. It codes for CAWSKLRGQRGYTF.

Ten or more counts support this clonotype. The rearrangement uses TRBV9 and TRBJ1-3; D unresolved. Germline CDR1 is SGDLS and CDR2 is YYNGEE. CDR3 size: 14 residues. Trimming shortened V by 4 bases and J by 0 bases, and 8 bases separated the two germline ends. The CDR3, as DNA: TGTGCCAGCAGCCTTTCCGACTCTGGAAACACCATATATTTT. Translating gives CASSLSDSGNTIYF.

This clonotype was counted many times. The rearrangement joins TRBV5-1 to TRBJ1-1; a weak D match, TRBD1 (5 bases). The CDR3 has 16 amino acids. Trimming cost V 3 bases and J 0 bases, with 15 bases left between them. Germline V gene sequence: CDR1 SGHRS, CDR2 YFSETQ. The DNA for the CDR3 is TGCGCCAGCAGCTCGGGGACTCGTCGGATGAACACTGAAGCTTTCTTT. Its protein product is CASSSGTRRMNTEAFF.

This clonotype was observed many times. The DNA for the CDR3 is TGTGCCAGCAACCTCCTAGCGTTTACCTACGAGCAGTACTTC. Translating gives CASNLLAFTYEQYF. The chain has TRBV7-8 and TRBJ2-7, with D perhaps TRBD2 (6 bases). The ends were cut back, 7 bases at V and 2 bases at J, with 15 bases in the middle. The CDR3 has 14 residues. CDR1 and CDR2 from the germline V gene are SGHVS and FQNEAQ.

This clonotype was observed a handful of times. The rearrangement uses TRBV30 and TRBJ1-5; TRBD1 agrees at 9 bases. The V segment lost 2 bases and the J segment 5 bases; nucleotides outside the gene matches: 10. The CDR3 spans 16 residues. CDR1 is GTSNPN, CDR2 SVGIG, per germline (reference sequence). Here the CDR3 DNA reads TGTGCCTGGAGTACGGGGACAGGGACTTTGGATCAGCCCCAGCATTTT. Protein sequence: CAWSTGTGTLDQPQHF.

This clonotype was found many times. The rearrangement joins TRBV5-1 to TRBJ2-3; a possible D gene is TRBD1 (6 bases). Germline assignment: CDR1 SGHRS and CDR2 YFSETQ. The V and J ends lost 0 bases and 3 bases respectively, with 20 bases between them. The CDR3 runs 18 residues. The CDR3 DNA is TGCGCCAGCAGCTTGGAATCTGGGACACAGAAAGGGACAGATACGCAGTATTTT. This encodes CASSLESGTQKGTDTQYF.

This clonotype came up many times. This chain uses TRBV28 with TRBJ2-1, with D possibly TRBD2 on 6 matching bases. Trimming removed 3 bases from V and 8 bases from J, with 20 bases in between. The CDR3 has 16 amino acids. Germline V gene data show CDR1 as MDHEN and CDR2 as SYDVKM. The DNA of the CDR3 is TGTGCCAGCAGTTTGGTTGACGGGAGTCAAGTTGATGAGCAGTTCTTC. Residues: CASSLVDGSQVDEQFF.

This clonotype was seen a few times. The DNA of the CDR3 is TGTGCCAGGCGGACTACCGGTAGCACAGATACGCAGTATTTT. Amino acids: CARRTTGSTDTQYF. The chain recombines TRBV30 with TRBJ2-3; D is possibly TRBD2 (6 bases). CDR1 GTSNPN and CDR2 SVGIG come from the germline V gene (reference sequence). Trimming stripped 8 bases from V and 0 bases from J, with 15 bases between. The CDR3 covers 14 residues.

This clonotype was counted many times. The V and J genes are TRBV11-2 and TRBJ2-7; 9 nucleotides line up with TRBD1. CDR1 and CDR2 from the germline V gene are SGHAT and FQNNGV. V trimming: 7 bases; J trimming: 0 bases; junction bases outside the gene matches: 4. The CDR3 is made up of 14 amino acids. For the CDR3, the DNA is TGTGCCAGCACCTTGGGACAGGGCTCCTACGAGCAGTACTTC. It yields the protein CASTLGQGSYEQYF.

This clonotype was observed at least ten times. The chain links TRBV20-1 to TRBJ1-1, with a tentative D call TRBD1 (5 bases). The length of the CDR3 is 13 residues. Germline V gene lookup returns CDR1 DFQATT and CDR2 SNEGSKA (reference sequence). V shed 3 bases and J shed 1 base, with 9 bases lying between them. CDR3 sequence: CSARVDRNTEAFF. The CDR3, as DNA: TGCAGTGCTAGGGTCGACAGGAACACTGAAGCTTTCTTT.

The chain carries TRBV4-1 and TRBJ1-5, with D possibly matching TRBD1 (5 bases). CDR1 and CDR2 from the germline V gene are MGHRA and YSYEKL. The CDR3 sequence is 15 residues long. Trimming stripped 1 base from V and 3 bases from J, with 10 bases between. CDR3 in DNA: TGCGCCAGCAGCCAAGGGGGCCGGGTCAATCAGCCCCAGCATTTT. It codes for CASSQGGRVNQPQHF.

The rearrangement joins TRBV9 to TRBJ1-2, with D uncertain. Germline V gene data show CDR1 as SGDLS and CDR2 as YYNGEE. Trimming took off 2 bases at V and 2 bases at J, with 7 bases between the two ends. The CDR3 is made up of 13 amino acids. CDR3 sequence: CASSVTENYGYTF. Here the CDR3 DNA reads TGTGCCAGCAGCGTCACAGAAAACTATGGCTACACCTTC.

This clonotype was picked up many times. The CDR3 spells CASSAGGGHGTEAFF. Written as DNA, the CDR3 is TGTGCCAGCAGCGCTGGGGGGGGGCACGGCACTGAAGCTTTCTTT. The chain links TRBV9 to TRBJ1-1, with D possibly TRBD1 on 6 matching bases. The V gene lost 3 bases and the J gene lost 4 bases, with 16 bases spanning the gap. The CDR3 has 15 residues. In germline, CDR1 is SGDLS, CDR2 YYNGEE.

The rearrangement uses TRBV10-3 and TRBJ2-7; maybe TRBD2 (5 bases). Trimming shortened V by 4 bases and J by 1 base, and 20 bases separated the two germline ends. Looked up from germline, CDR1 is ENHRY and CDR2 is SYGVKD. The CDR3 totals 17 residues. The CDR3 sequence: CAISGSPPQLGSYEQYV. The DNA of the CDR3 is TGTGCCATCAGTGGGTCGCCCCCCCAACTAGGGTCCTACGAGCAGTACGTC.

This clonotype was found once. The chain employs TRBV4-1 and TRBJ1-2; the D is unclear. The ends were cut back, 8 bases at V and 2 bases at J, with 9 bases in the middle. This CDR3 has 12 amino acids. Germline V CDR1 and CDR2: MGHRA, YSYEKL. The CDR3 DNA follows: TGCGCCAGCGAAGGACTAAACTATGGCTACACCTTC. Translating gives CASEGLNYGYTF.

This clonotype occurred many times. In DNA form, the CDR3 reads TGTGCCAGCAATCGGCTGAACACTGAAGCTTTCTTT. Its protein is CASNRLNTEAFF. The rearrangement uses TRBV11-3 and TRBJ1-1, with D uncertain. This CDR3 contains 12 residues. Germline-derived CDR1 and CDR2 are SGHNT and YENEEA. Trimming stripped 7 bases from V and 0 bases from J, with 6 bases between.